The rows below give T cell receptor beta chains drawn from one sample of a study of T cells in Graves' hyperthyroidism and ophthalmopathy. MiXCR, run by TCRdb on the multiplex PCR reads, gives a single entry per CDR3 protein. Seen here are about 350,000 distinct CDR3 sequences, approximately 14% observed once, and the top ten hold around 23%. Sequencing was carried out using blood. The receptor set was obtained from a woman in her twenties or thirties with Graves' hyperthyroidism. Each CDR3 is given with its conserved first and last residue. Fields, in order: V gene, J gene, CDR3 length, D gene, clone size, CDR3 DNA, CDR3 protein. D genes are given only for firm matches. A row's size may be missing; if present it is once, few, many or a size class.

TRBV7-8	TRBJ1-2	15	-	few	TGTGCCAGCAGCCAACTACGGGTTTCAACTTATGGCTACACCTTC	CASSQLRVSTYGYTF
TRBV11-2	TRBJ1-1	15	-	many	TGTGCCAGCAGCTTACGGCAACTCACGAACACTGAAGCTTTCTTT	CASSLRQLTNTEAFF
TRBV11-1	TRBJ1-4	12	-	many	TGTGCCAGCGGACTCGGAGGAGAAAAACTGTTTTTT	CASGLGGEKLFF
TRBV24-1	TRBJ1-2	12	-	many	TGTGCCACCAGTGAAGGGACCTATGGCTACACCTTC	CATSEGTYGYTF
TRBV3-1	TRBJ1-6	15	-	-	TGTGCCAGCAGCCAGGACAGCTCCTATAATTCACCCCTCCACTTT	CASSQDSSYNSPLHF
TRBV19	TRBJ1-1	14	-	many	TGTGCCAGTTTTAACAGGCGGCAGTACACTGAAGCTTTCTTT	CASFNRRQYTEAFF
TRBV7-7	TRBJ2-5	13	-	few	TGTGCTAGCAGCTTACCCGACCAAGAGACCCAGTACTTC	CASSLPDQETQYF
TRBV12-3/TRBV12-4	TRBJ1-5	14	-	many	TGTGCCAGCAGTTTTGGGGGGGAGGCTCAGCCCCAGCATTTT	CASSFGGEAQPQHF
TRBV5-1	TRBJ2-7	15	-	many	TGCGCCAGCAGCTTGGACGGAGGGAGCTCCTACGAGCAGTACTTC	CASSLDGGSSYEQYF
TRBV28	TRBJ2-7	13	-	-	TGTGCCAGCACCGAGACGGAACCCTACGAGCAGTGCTTC	CASTETEPYEQCF
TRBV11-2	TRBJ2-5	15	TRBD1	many	TGTGCCAGCAGCCCCACCGGGACAGGGGTTGAGACCCAGTACTTC	CASSPTGTGVETQYF
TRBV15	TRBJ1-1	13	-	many	TGTGCCACCAGCAGAGAGACGAACACTGAAGCTTTCTTT	CATSRETNTEAFF
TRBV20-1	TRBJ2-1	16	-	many	TGCAGTGCAGAGACTAGTCGCGGGGCTGCAACCGGTGAGCAGTTCTTC	CSAETSRGAATGEQFF
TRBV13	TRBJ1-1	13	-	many	TGTGCCAGCAGCGTGCGAGGAGGCACTGAAGCTTTCTTT	CASSVRGGTEAFF
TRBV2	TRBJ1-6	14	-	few	TGTGCCAGCAAGTCCCCGGGGGCTAATTCACCCCTCCACTTT	CASKSPGANSPLHF
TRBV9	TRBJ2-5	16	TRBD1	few	TGTGCCAGCAGCGCCTCCGGACAGGGAAGGCGAGAGACCCAGTACTTC	CASSASGQGRRETQYF
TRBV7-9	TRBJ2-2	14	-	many	TGTGCCATAAAACTAGGAGAAAACACCGGGGAGCTGTTTTTT	CAIKLGENTGELFF
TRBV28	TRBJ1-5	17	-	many	TGTGCCAGCAGTTTGACGATTCGGATCCTAGCTGATCAGCCCCAGCATTTT	CASSLTIRILADQPQHF
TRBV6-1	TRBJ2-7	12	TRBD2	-	TGTGCCACGGGGACTAACTCCTACGAGCAGTACTTC	CATGTNSYEQYF
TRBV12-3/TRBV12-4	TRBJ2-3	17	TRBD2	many	TGTGCCAGCAGCCCTCTCCGAACTAGCGGGAGCACAGATACGCAGTATTTT	CASSPLRTSGSTDTQYF
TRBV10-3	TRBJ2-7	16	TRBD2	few	TGTGCCATCAGTGAGTCGCCTAGCGGGCTTCCCAACGAGCAGTACTTC	CAISESPSGLPNEQYF
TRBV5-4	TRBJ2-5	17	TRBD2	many	TGTGCCAGCAGCTTAACGCTAGGACTAGCGGCCCAAGAGACCCAGTACTTC	CASSLTLGLAAQETQYF
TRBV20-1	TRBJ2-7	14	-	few	TGCAGTGCTAGAGCCCCAGGGAGTTTTTACGAGCAGTACTTC	CSARAPGSFYEQYF
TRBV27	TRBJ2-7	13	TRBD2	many	TGTGCCACCAAAGCGGGACTTCCCTACGAGCAGTACTTC	CATKAGLPYEQYF
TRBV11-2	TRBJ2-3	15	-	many	TGTGCCAGCAGCTTAGTCAGGGTAGGGACAGATACGCAGTATTTT	CASSLVRVGTDTQYF
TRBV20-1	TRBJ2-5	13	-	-	TGCAGTGCTAGGCCGGCGACAGAAGAGACCCAGTACTTC	CSARPATEETQYF
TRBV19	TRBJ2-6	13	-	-	TGTGCCAGCGCATACTCTGGGGCCAACGTCCTGACTTTC	CASAYSGANVLTF
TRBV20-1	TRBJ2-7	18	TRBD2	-	TGCAGTGCTCATGCGGGGGCTAGCGGGAGTGCACGCTCCTCGGCGCAGTACTTC	CSAHAGASGSARSSAQYF
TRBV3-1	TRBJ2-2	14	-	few	TGTGCCAGCAGCCAAGGTCGGGGCTCCGGGGAGCTGTTTTTT	CASSQGRGSGELFF
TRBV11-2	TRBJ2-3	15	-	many	TGTGCCAGCAGCTTAGCGGGAGTGGGCACAGATACGCAGTATTTT	CASSLAGVGTDTQYF
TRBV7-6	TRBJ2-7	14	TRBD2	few	TGTGCCAGCAGCTTTAGCGGGATCGGACACGAGCAGTACTTC	CASSFSGIGHEQYF
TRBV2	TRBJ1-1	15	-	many	TGTGCCAGCAGTGACCCGGGTTCAACCCTCGCTGAAGCTTTCTTT	CASSDPGSTLAEAFF
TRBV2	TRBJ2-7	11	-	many	TGTGCCAGCGCGGGGACCTACGAGCAGTACTTC	CASAGTYEQYF
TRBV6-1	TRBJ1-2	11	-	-	TGTGCCAGCTGGACCCCCGGAGGCTACACCTTC	CASWTPGGYTF
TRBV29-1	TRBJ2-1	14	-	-	TGCAGCCGTATCCCTAGCAGCTCTTGGAATGAGCAGTTCTTC	CSRIPSSSWNEQFF
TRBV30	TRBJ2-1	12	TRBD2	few	TGTGCCGCCCCTGGTGGGGAGGGGAGGCAGTTCTTC	CAAPGGEGRQFF
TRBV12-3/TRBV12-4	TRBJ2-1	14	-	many	TGTGCCAGCAGTTTTGTGAGCTCCTACAATGAGCAGTTCTTC	CASSFVSSYNEQFF
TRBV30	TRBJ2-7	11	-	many	TGTGCCTGGAGTGGGCTGGACGAGCAGTACTTC	CAWSGLDEQYF
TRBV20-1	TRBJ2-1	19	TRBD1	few	TGCAGTGCACCCTGGACAGGATCGATATATAATAGCTCCTACAATGAGCAGTTCTTC	CSAPWTGSIYNSSYNEQFF
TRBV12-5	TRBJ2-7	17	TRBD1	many	TGTGCTAGTGGTTTGCCCCCTCCGACAGGGGAGAAGTACGAGCAGTACTTC	CASGLPPPTGEKYEQYF
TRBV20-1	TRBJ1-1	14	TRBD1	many	TGCAGTGCGAGAAGAACAGGGGGCTTCGCTGAAGCTTTCTTT	CSARRTGGFAEAFF
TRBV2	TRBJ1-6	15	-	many	TGTGCCAGCTCCTCCGAGAGGGTAAAGAATTCACCCCTCCACTTT	CASSSERVKNSPLHF
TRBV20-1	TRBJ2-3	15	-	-	TGCAGTGCTAGAGGCCTAGCCGCTAGCACAGATACGCAGTATTTT	CSARGLAASTDTQYF